This record covers a single T cell receptor beta chain. Its target is not known. Documented time point: peripheral blood 6 weeks after treatment start. The sample comes from a study of PD-L1 blockade in urothelial cancer. About the study: Atezolizumab at 1,200 mg intravenously every 3 weeks was started by patients in 2014. Anywhere from 0 to 3 prior chemotherapy regimens had been received by patients. Notes on the study in general: Prediction of better survival came from below-median pretreatment blood TCR clonality.

Sequenced by immunoSEQ multiplex PCR; TCRdb stores in-frame clones only, minus some. The table lists tens of thousands of clones, around 88% of them singletons, with roughly 10% in the top ten. Sequenced here: PBMCs, sampled around atezolizumab (anti-PD-L1) treatment. The origin of this receptor is a man between 60 and 75 years old with urothelial cancer.

The CDR3 loop is CASSNDRNTGELFF. In nucleotides, the CDR3 is TGTGCCAGCAGCAACGACAGAAACACCGGGGAGCTGTTTTTT. This chain uses TRBV6-6 with TRBJ2-2; perhaps TRBD1 as D (5 bases). Between the trimmed V and J ends, which lost 6 bases and 2 bases, there was a span of 10 bases. The CDR3 has 14 amino acids. Germline V gene data show CDR1 as MNHNY and CDR2 as SVGAGI (reference sequence).